Shown below are 4 T cell receptor beta chains from a single sample sequenced in a study of blood T cell repertoires in COVID-19. Using immunoSEQ multiplex PCR, the repertoire was profiled, and TCRdb retains in-frame clones only, with some absent. Of 180,000 or so clones listed, over 80% are singletons. The sequenced sample was PBMCs or T cells enriched from blood (not recorded which). The receptors here all came from a woman in her sixties who had recovered from COVID-19.

The rearrangement joins TRBV28 to TRBJ1-2; D uncertain. CDR1 is MDHEN and CDR2 is SYDVKM in the germline V gene. Trimming removed 6 bases at V and 8 bases at J, with 16 bases between. This CDR3 has 13 residues. This chain's CDR3 is CASRPTVDWGYTF. The CDR3 nucleotides are TGTGCCAGCAGACCCACCGTCGACTGGGGCTACACCTTC.

This rearrangement joins TRBV11-3 to TRBJ1-1, with D possibly being TRBD1 (6 bases). Germline loops: CDR1 SGHNT, CDR2 YENEEA. The length of the CDR3 is 12 residues. V was clipped by 1 base and J by 9 bases, with 9 bases between them. CDR3 in amino acids: CASSLAGGQAFF. The CDR3 coding sequence is TGTGCCAGCAGCTTAGCCGGGGGGCAAGCTTTCTTT.

The rearrangement links TRBV10-1 to TRBJ1-1, with D unresolved. Germline CDR1 is WNHNN and CDR2 is SYGVQD (reference sequence). V was clipped by 8 bases and J by 2 bases, with 12 bases between them. CDR3 size: 13 residues. CDR3 bases: TGCGCCAGCCGGGTTGGCCCAAACACTGAAGCTTTCTTT. Translation: CASRVGPNTEAFF.

The chain has TRBV2 and TRBJ1-4; the D is unclear. CDR1 and CDR2 (germline): SNHLY, FYNNEI. The CDR3 spans 11 residues. Trimming removed 5 bases from V and 10 bases from J, with 8 bases in between. DNA for the CDR3: TGTGCCAGCAGTCCTCTCCGAAAACTGTTTTTT. It translates to CASSPLRKLFF.